This T cell receptor beta chain was sequenced for a study of cytomegalovirus exposure and HLA in healthy donors. Study-wide results and caveats: When presence/absence was analysed, sequencing depth was taken to be roughly uniform across donors.

This CDR3 is built from 14 residues. The germline V and J ends were trimmed by 8 bases and 6 bases, with 17 bases remaining between them. CDR1 LNHDA and CDR2 SQIVND come from the germline V gene (reference sequence). Notes on this clone: The antigen is undetermined.

The PCR was carried out with 60 Vbeta primers and 13 Jbeta primers. Method: immunoSEQ multiplex PCR; TCRdb's copy keeps in-frame clones and lacks some. The sample gives roughly 60,000 clones, roughly four fifths of which show up once; around 4.1% is in the top ten. The rearrangement joins TRBV19 to TRBJ1-5; D may be TRBD1 (6 bases). The sequence was collected from a young man in good health and CMV-seronegative. The sample taken for sequencing was PBMCs. CDR3 amino acids: CASGSGAVSQPQHF. The CDR3 nucleotides read TGTGCCAGTGGCTCAGGGGCCGTATCTCAGCCCCAGCATTTT.